The 10 T cell receptor beta chains given below trace back to one sample, sequenced in a study of T cell repertoires in cytomegalovirus infection. One entry per CDR3 protein results from TCRdb running MiXCR on the reads. The data contain approximately 1,000,000 distinct CDR3 sequences, approximately 31% of them singletons. Antigen specificity for these receptors is unknown. The sample in question was cultured CD8+ T cells from PBMCs, obtained from culture after CMV antigen stimulation. The source is a human donor in good health (CMV status not recorded). Some clones in this sample may be carry-over from other donors' samples.

This clonotype was seen only a few times. The chain has TRBV14 and TRBJ1-1; 7 bases fit TRBD1. The CDR3 totals 16 residues. The germline CDR1 and CDR2 sequences are SGHDN and FVKESK. J lost 1 base, V lost 1 base, and 6 bases had no gene match. DNA of the CDR3: TGTGCCAGCAGCCAAGTAGGAGGGGGCCCGAACACTGAAGCTTTCTTT. Its protein is CASSQVGGGPNTEAFF.

This clonotype appeared a few times. The chain combines TRBV5-1 with TRBJ1-1, with a tentative D call TRBD1 (5 bases). The germline V gene encodes CDR1 SGHRS and CDR2 YFSETQ. V was shortened by 6 bases and J by 1 base, with 10 bases between the two germline ends. The CDR3 sequence is 13 residues long. In DNA form, the CDR3 reads TGCGCCAGCATTGGGGGTCGGAACACTGAAGCTTTCTTT. This translates into CASIGGRNTEAFF.

In this sample, this clonotype turned up a few times. The chain joins TRBV6-1 to TRBJ2-7; D possibly corresponds to TRBD1 (5 bases). The germline gives CDR1 MNHNS, CDR2 SASEGT. The CDR3 length is 14 residues. Trimming took 3 bases from V and 2 from J, leaving 11 bases between them. This CDR3 reads CASSDDRFTYEQYV. CDR3 DNA: TGTGCCAGCAGTGATGACAGATTTACCTACGAGCAGTACGTC.

This clonotype was detected many times. CDR3 nucleotides: TGTGCCAGCAGCTTAGGGACTCACACTGAAGCTTTCTTT. It specifies CASSLGTHTEAFF. This chain links TRBV7-8 with TRBJ1-1, with unresolved D. Germline V gene lookup returns CDR1 SGHVS and CDR2 FQNEAQ. Trimming took off 1 base at V and 3 bases at J, with 6 bases between the two ends. CDR3 length equals 13 residues.

This clonotype turned up a few times. CDR3: CASTFETGTGARLAFF. The CDR3, as DNA: TGTGCCAGCACATTTGAGACCGGGACAGGGGCCAGGTTGGCTTTCTTT. The V call is TRBV6-2 or TRBV6-3, the J call TRBJ1-1, with TRBD1 matching 10 bases. CDR3 length equals 16 residues. Germline CDR1 and CDR2: MNHEY and SVGEGT. J was trimmed by 11 bases and V by 7 bases; bases with no gene match: 19.

V gene TRBV29-1 combines with J gene TRBJ2-5, with D perhaps being TRBD1 or TRBD2 (5 bases each). V was pared by 6 bases and J by 5 bases, with 13 bases between. Germline assignment: CDR1 SQVTM and CDR2 ANQGSEA. The CDR3 has 12 residues. CDR3: CSVAEGTETQYF. The CDR3 nucleotides are TGCAGCGTGGCTGAGGGGACGGAGACCCAGTACTTC.

The sample holds a few counts of this clonotype. In nucleotides, the CDR3 is TGTGCCAGCAGCTTACCCGCGGGCGGGGGGGCGAAGGATACGCAGTATTTT. Translating gives CASSLPAGGGAKDTQYF. The gene calls are TRBV5-4 and TRBJ2-3; 9 bases align to TRBD2. With 2 bases clipped from V and 6 bases from J, the junction kept 13 bases outside the gene matches. Per germline, CDR1 SGHNT and CDR2 YYREEE (reference sequence). CDR3 length equals 17 residues.

This clonotype was seen a few times. The gene calls are TRBV27 and TRBJ2-6, with D unresolved. The ends were cut back, 7 bases at V and 0 bases at J, with 10 bases in the middle. CDR1 and CDR2 from the germline V gene are MNHEY and SMNVEV (reference sequence). The CDR3 runs to 15 residues. The CDR3 sequence: CASTRSLSGANVLTF. The CDR3 DNA reads as TGTGCCAGCACTCGAAGTCTCTCTGGGGCCAACGTCCTGACTTTC.

Written as DNA, the CDR3 is TGTGCCAGTAGTGCTAGCGGGGGATACACAGATACGCAGTATTTT. It specifies CASSASGGYTDTQYF. The V call is TRBV19, the J call TRBJ2-3; TRBD2 aligns across 10 bases. The CDR3 length is 15 residues. V lost 5 bases, J lost 2 bases, and 4 bases stayed unmatched. The V gene's germline CDR1 is LNHDA and CDR2 SQIVND (reference sequence). The full variable domain, with the rest looked up from reference TRBV19 and TRBJ2-3, is DGGITQSPKYLFRKEGQNVTLSCEQNLNHDAMYWYRQDPGQGLRLIYYSQIVNDFQKGDIAEGYSVSREKKESFPLTVTSAQKNPTAFYLCASSASGGYTDTQYFGPGTRLTVL.

V gene TRBV4-1 combines with J gene TRBJ1-4; 10 bases line up with TRBD1. This CDR3 is 17 amino acids long. V shed 3 bases and J 7 bases; nucleotides not matched to a gene: 11. The V gene's germline CDR1 is MGHRA and CDR2 YSYEKL. The CDR3, as DNA: TGCGCCAGCAGCCACCCCTTCCTCCGGGACAGGGGTGAAAAACTGTTTTTT. It specifies CASSHPFLRDRGEKLFF.